The 10 T cell receptor beta chains below all came from one sample that was sequenced in a study of response to subunit inactivated influenza vaccine. In TCRdb, the RT-PCR reads were re-called with MiXCR into one record per CDR3 protein. The table has about 500,000 distinct CDR3 sequences, 10% to 15% seen once. The sample consisted of PBMCs from blood, taken roughly 47 days after vaccination. These receptors all come from a man aged 50-59 years who received an inactivated influenza vaccine.

This sequence joins TRBV5-1 and TRBJ2-1; 7 nucleotides align to TRBD1. This CDR3 is built from 16 residues. V shed 4 bases, J shed 8 bases, and the junction held 15 bases outside the gene matches. Germline CDR1 is SGHRS and CDR2 is YFSETQ. As DNA, the CDR3 is TGCGCCAGCAGCCGAACTGACAGGGCCGGGGCCCATGAGCAGTTCTTC. Encoded protein: CASSRTDRAGAHEQFF. Combining the CDR3 with reference TRBV5-1 and TRBJ2-1 gives the whole variable domain KAGVTQTPRYLIKTRGQQVTLSCSPISGHRSVSWYQQTPGQGLQFLFEYFSETQRNKGNFPGRFSGRQFSNSRSEMNVSTLELGDSALYLCASSRTDRAGAHEQFFGPGTRLTVL.

V and J are TRBV5-1 and TRBJ2-3; TRBD2 might be the D (5 bases). The germline V gene encodes CDR1 SGHRS and CDR2 YFSETQ. V was trimmed by 0 bases and J by 2 bases, leaving 19 bases between them. The CDR3 consists of 18 residues. This chain's CDR3 is CASSLGSWERRDTDTQYF. The DNA of the CDR3 is TGCGCCAGCAGCTTGGGGTCGTGGGAGAGACGGGACACAGATACGCAGTATTTT.

This clonotype was seen a handful of times. The chain combines TRBV4-3 with TRBJ2-5, with TRBD2 matching over 8 bases. The V gene end was trimmed by 1 base and the J gene end by 1 base; junction bases not matched to a gene: 8. Per germline, CDR1 LGHNA and CDR2 YSLEER. The CDR3 is made up of 17 amino acids. CDR3 in amino acids: CASSQVLTTSGQETQYF. The CDR3 nucleotides are TGCGCCAGCAGCCAAGTCCTGACTACTAGCGGCCAAGAGACCCAGTACTTC.

This clonotype showed up just a few times. The CDR3 here is CASSPKGSPGEQYF. The CDR3 DNA reads TGTGCCAGCAGCCCAAAAGGGTCCCCAGGAGAGCAGTACTTC. This rearrangement joins TRBV7-2 to TRBJ2-7; D gene ambiguous. The CDR3 extends over 14 amino acids. The germline V and J ends were trimmed by 5 bases and 7 bases, with 18 bases remaining between them. Germline V lookup: CDR1 SGHTA, CDR2 FQGNSA.

The V and J genes are TRBV5-1 and TRBJ2-1; 11 nucleotides align to TRBD2. CDR1 and CDR2 (germline): SGHRS, YFSETQ. With 0 bases clipped from V and 2 bases from J, the junction kept 1 base outside the gene matches. The CDR3 spans 16 residues. The DNA for the CDR3 is TGCGCCAGCAGCTTGGTGACTAGCGGGGCCTACAATGAGCAGTTCTTC. Translating gives CASSLVTSGAYNEQFF.

This chain links TRBV28 with TRBJ2-7; D might be TRBD2 (5 bases). The V end lost 5 bases, the J end lost 5 bases, and 16 bases lay between the germline ends. Germline CDR1 and CDR2: MDHEN and SYDVKM. This CDR3 region has 14 residues. The CDR3 protein is CASSRVLDSDEQYF. CDR3 nucleotide sequence: TGTGCCAGCAGTCGAGTACTAGATTCGGACGAGCAGTACTTC.

The rearrangement joins TRBV3-1 to TRBJ2-7, with TRBD2 identical over 9 bases. The CDR3 contains 16 residues. Germline V gene lookup returns CDR1 LGHDT and CDR2 YNNKEL (reference sequence). Trimming took 3 bases from V and 6 from J; bases not matched to a gene: 12. The CDR3 region is CASSQRVSGRNSEQYF. The CDR3 nucleotides read TGTGCCAGCAGCCAGAGGGTTAGCGGGAGAAATAGCGAGCAGTACTTC.

The chain couples TRBV12-3 or TRBV12-4 to TRBJ2-4; maybe TRBD2 (6 bases). The CDR3 spans 15 residues. Trimming took off 1 base at V and 4 bases at J, with 11 bases between the two ends. CDR3 region: CASSLVGGTKNIQYF. The CDR3, as DNA: TGTGCCAGCAGTTTAGTTGGAGGGACGAAAAACATTCAGTACTTC.

This clonotype was detected a few times. The CDR3 loop is CASSQGSSGTGELFF. CDR3 nucleotide sequence: TGCGCCAGCTCCCAAGGCTCTAGCGGGACCGGGGAGCTGTTTTTT. This sequence joins TRBV5-1 and TRBJ2-2; 8 nucleotides agree with TRBD2. Germline trimming cut 7 bases from V and 5 bases from J; bases unmatched to any gene: 10. The CDR3 extends over 15 amino acids. Germline CDR1 and CDR2: SGHRS and YFSETQ.

The chain is built from TRBV7-3 and TRBJ2-2; D may be TRBD1 or TRBD2 (5 bases each). The CDR3 spans 14 residues. Germline assignment: CDR1 SGHTA and CDR2 FQGTGA. V lost 4 bases, J lost 9 bases, and 15 bases lay in between. Here the CDR3 reads CASSSTGTERELFF. CDR3 coding DNA: TGTGCCAGCAGCTCGACCGGGACCGAAAGGGAGCTGTTTTTT.